Given below is one TCR beta chain in context. No cognate antigen has been identified for it. Base qualities were left out, and no much larger clone turns up one base away. The immunoSEQ Assay, a bias-controlled multiplex PCR, was used to amplify TCRbeta CDR3 regions from genomic DNA. Per the original workflow: The number of nucleated cells in each sample was estimated from the amplification of reference gene primers within the assay. Sequence reads were collapsed and filtered to measure the absolute abundance of every unique TCRbeta CDR3 rearrangement. Productive Simpson clonality was computed per sample as the square root of Simpson's diversity index over productive rearrangements. This is the immuneACCESS table as TCRdb keeps it, with only in-frame sequences that have V and J called. A part of the clones is gone; compared with another copy, unresolved V genes explain less than half, and the rest is unexplained. Clone size and V and J calls were adopted from that table, with D and trimming inferred from the DNA. The sample has 300,000 to 500,000 clones on record, 88% of them singletons. Clones ranked in the top ten supply around 0.91% of the sample.

This entry is derived from a study of blood T cell repertoires in COVID-19 (dated by TCRdb to 2020 to 2021). For the study in its entirety: The collaborator samples originated in the United States, Italy and Spain and spanned the acute and convalescent phases of COVID-19. The prospective study material was composed of cDNA or gDNA derived from T cells, B-cell-depleted T cells, or PBMCs. The dataset comprised deeply sampled blood TCRbeta repertoires from subjects exposed to, actively infected with, or recovered from COVID-19. The repertoires were made available in a free public database intended to serve as a resource for research on the immune response to SARS-CoV-2. The samples were drawn from two sources: the first 160 participants of the ongoing ImmuneRACE study, and 1,200 or so subjects contributed by 6 global collaborators. A de-identified subject ID, COVID-19 status, age in years and sex were almost always included in the sample metadata. Where HLA class I and class II types were available, the types were taken from metadata supplied by the sample provider, not from assay-based typing. General conclusions and limits of the study: Clinical and demographic metadata were provided uncurated, with the amount varying by source and participant.

Enrolling through a virtual design, the prospective study's participants ranged in age from roughly 18 to 89 years and lived across roughly 23 United States geographic areas. To assign participants to cohorts, the prospective study relied on clinical history that participants themselves reported in a screening survey and a study questionnaire. In the prospective study, whole blood, serum and a nasopharyngeal or oropharyngeal swab were collected from each participant by mobile phlebotomists. Participants in the prospective study had the option to provide additional blood draws and questionnaires over a roughly 2-month period. Blood samples from the prospective study were shipped frozen or at room temperature prior to DNA extraction. CDR1 and CDR2 are drawn from the germline V gene: SGHTA, FQGTGA. The V and J ends are trimmed by 3 bases and 6 bases, leaving 12 bases between them. Including the terminal cysteine and phenylalanine, the CDR3 comprises 13 residues. The kept DNA is CDR3 alone, 39 bases in frame from the first base.

Sequencing was performed on PBMCs or T cells enriched from blood (not recorded which). The clonotype comes from a woman aged 25 to 39 with acute COVID-19. The chain is made from TRBV7-3 and TRBJ2-7; TRBD1 could be the D gene, as 5 bases match. The base sequence is TGTGCCAGCAGCTTTCTTAGGGGTAGCGAGCAGTACTTC. This is translated as CASSFLRGSEQYF.